What follows are 12 T cell receptor beta chains derived from one specimen sequenced in a study of T cells in Graves' hyperthyroidism and ophthalmopathy. Researchers took RNA transcripts and amplified the TCR beta CDR3 regions from them. First-round RT-PCR of the TCR CDR3 relied on the HTBI primer set. Each CDR3 protein gets one entry after TCRdb re-called the multiplex PCR reads with MiXCR. The table has about 510,000 distinct CDR3 sequences, 40% to 50% seen once. The source material was peripheral blood or thyroid tissue (not recorded which). The receptors here all came from an adult woman with Graves' disease, either hyperthyroidism or ophthalmopathy (not recorded which).

V gene TRBV4-3 combines with J gene TRBJ1-4, with unresolved D. Per germline, CDR1 LGHNA and CDR2 YSLEER. This CDR3 region has 12 residues. The V end lost 1 base, the J end lost 7 bases, and 4 bases lay between the germline ends. The CDR3 spells CASSQVREKLFF. Here the CDR3 DNA reads TGCGCCAGCAGCCAAGTTCGTGAAAAACTGTTTTTT.

In its sample, this clonotype was seen many times. The genes are TRBV10-2 and TRBJ2-7, with 7 positions matching TRBD2. The germline CDR1 and CDR2 sequences are WSHSY and SAAADI. This CDR3 has 16 residues. V was pared by 3 bases and J by 2 bases, with 10 bases of the junction left unmatched. The CDR3 DNA follows: TGCGCCAGCAGTGATCTCGGGGTAGCGGGCCCCTACGAGCAGTACTTC. This gives the protein CASSDLGVAGPYEQYF.

The rearrangement uses TRBV19 and TRBJ1-5; D perhaps matches TRBD1 (6 bases). The CDR3 contains 12 residues. Looked up from germline, CDR1 is LNHDA and CDR2 is SQIVND (reference sequence). With 7 bases removed from V and 6 bases from J, the gap between germline ends came to 10 bases. The CDR3 reads CASNRVGQPQHF. For the CDR3, the DNA is TGTGCCAGTAACAGGGTAGGTCAGCCCCAGCATTTT.

The V and J genes are TRBV7-9 and TRBJ2-5; tentatively, D is TRBD1 (6 bases). With 5 bases removed from V and 4 bases from J, the gap between germline ends came to 11 bases. Germline lookup yields CDR1 SEHNR and CDR2 FQNEAQ (reference sequence). The CDR3 loop spans 13 amino acids. CDR3 DNA: TGTGCCAGCAGCCTCGGGACACCAGAGACCCAGTACTTC. Translating gives CASSLGTPETQYF.

This clonotype was seen more than once but under ten times. The chain links TRBV20-1 to TRBJ2-5; the match to TRBD2 covers 9 bases. Germline lookup yields CDR1 DFQATT and CDR2 SNEGSKA (reference sequence). With V trimmed by 6 bases and J by 5 bases, 1 base remained unmatched. The CDR3 length is 11 residues. CDR3 DNA: TGCAGTGCAGGGACTAGCGAGACCCAGTACTTC. Encoded protein: CSAGTSETQYF.

At least ten counts were recorded for this clonotype. V gene TRBV12-3 or TRBV12-4 combines with J gene TRBJ1-4; D unresolved. This CDR3 region has 12 residues. V was clipped by 6 bases and J by 9 bases, with 11 bases between them. The chain's CDR3 is CASSEITKKLFF. CDR3 bases: TGTGCCAGCAGCGAAATCACTAAAAAACTGTTTTTT.

This clonotype was picked up many times. The J gene is TRBJ2-7, the V gene TRBV5-1, with TRBD1 matching over 10 bases. Germline V gene data show CDR1 as SGHRS and CDR2 as YFSETQ. The CDR3 has 16 amino acids. V gave up 0 bases and J gave up 6 bases; unmatched junction bases: 9. The CDR3 coding sequence is TGCGCCAGCAGCTTGGCAGTCCGGGACAGGGGCTCCGAGCAGTACTTC. Translating gives CASSLAVRDRGSEQYF.

The sample holds many counts of this clonotype. The chain carries TRBV6-5 and TRBJ2-7; perhaps TRBD2 as D (5 bases). The germline V gene has CDR1 MNHEY and CDR2 SVGAGI. V lost 7 bases, J lost 2 bases, and 12 bases lay in between. The CDR3 runs 13 residues. The CDR3 sequence: CASTSSGTYEQYF. The CDR3 nucleotides are TGTGCCAGCACTTCGAGCGGAACCTACGAGCAGTACTTC.

About this clonotype: It is likely a read error, because the conserved phenylalanine at the end of the CDR3 is missing. The gene calls are TRBV25-1 and TRBJ1-1; 7 positions agree with TRBD1. CDR1 MGHDK and CDR2 SYGVNS come from the germline V gene. After removal of 3 bases from V and 5 bases from J, the junction contained 15 bases not matched to a gene. The CDR3 loop spans 17 amino acids. The CDR3 loop is CASSEPPGERGRTEAFL. CDR3 in DNA: TGTGCCAGCAGTGAGCCCCCCGGCGAAAGGGGGCGAACTGAAGCTTTCCTT.

This clonotype occurred once. The gene calls are TRBV7-9 and TRBJ2-7, with D perhaps TRBD1 or TRBD2 (5 bases each). The germline V gene encodes CDR1 SEHNR and CDR2 FQNEAQ (reference sequence). Trimming left V 2 bases short and J 3 bases short, with 14 bases between. The CDR3 runs to 15 residues. The CDR3 loop is CASSLRRDRVYEQYF. The DNA for the CDR3 is TGTGCCAGCAGCTTAAGACGGGACCGTGTCTACGAGCAGTACTTC.

J is TRBJ2-7 and V is TRBV4-2; D gene unclear. Trimming left V 0 bases short and J 3 bases short, with 12 bases between. CDR1 LGHNA and CDR2 YNFKEQ come from the germline V gene. The CDR3 totals 15 residues. CDR3 loop: CASSQDLRAIYEQYF. The CDR3 bases are TGTGCCAGCAGCCAAGATCTCCGGGCAATCTACGAGCAGTACTTC.

This clonotype was found a few times. The rearrangement links TRBV20-1 to TRBJ1-1; 7 nucleotides agree with TRBD1. This CDR3 comprises 12 residues. The V segment lost 6 bases and the J segment 4 bases; nucleotides outside the gene matches: 5. Germline V gives CDR1 DFQATT, CDR2 SNEGSKA (reference sequence). The CDR3 DNA follows: TGCAGTGCAGGGGGCCTTAGCACTGAAGCTTTCTTT. As protein: CSAGGLSTEAFF.